This TCR beta chain was captured by sequencing in a study of vaccination effects on CD4 cells after COVID-19. Study conclusions and caveats: Common cold coronaviruses were cross-recognized by only 1 of 255 vaccine-induced clones in healthy vaccinees.

Before sequencing took place, the ViraFEST assay used viral peptide pools to expand antigen-specific CD4+ T cells. CD4+ T cells were isolated after nine to ten days of culture. Vaccination of participants consisted of two doses of either the BNT162b2 or mRNA-1273 vaccine. The authors exchanged half the medium for IL-2 medium on days 3 and 7. The CDR3 is 14 residues long. Germline trimming cut 5 bases from V and 8 bases from J; bases unmatched to any gene: 11. CDR1 and CDR2 from the germline V gene are SGHAT and FQNNGV. Measured with immunoSEQ multiplex PCR; TCRdb has only the in-frame clones, and not every one. The sample yields around 30,000 clones, 74% seen once. With regard to this clone: Its antigen is unknown.

The V and J genes are TRBV11-2 and TRBJ1-2, with 7 positions matching TRBD1. This receptor was identified in a human donor who received a COVID-19 vaccine. This sample comprised CD4+ T cells from PBMCs cultured with HCoV-OC43 spike peptides, obtained after COVID-19 vaccination. This sample's subset: HCoV-OC43 spike overlapping peptide pool stimulation. This CDR3 reads CASSPQGFWNGYTF. CDR3 coding DNA: TGTGCCAGCAGCCCACAGGGGTTTTGGAACGGCTACACCTTC.